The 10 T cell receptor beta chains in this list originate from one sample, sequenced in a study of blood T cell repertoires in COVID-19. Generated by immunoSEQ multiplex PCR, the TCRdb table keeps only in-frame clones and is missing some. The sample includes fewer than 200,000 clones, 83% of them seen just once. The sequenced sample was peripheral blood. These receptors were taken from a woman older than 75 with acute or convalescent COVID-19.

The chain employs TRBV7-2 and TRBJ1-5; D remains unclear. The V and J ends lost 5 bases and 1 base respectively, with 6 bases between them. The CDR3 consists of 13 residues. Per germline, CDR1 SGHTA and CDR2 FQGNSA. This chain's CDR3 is CASSQYSNQPQHF. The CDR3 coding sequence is TGTGCCAGCAGCCAGTACAGCAATCAGCCCCAGCATTTT.

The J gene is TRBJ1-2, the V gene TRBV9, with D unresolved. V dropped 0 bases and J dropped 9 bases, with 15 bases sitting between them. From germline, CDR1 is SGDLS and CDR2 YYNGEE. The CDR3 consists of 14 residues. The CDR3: CASSVDLRDRRYTF. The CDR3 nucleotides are TGTGCCAGCAGCGTAGACTTGAGGGATAGGCGCTACACCTTC.

CDR3 region: CSVDGTGTGELFF. Written as DNA, the CDR3 is TGCAGCGTTGACGGGACAGGCACCGGGGAGCTGTTTTTT. The V gene is TRBV29-1, the J gene TRBJ2-2, with 8 bases identical to TRBD1. Germline CDR1 is SQVTM and CDR2 is ANQGSEA. The J segment lost 4 bases and the V segment lost 3 bases, leaving 1 base of the junction unmatched. The CDR3 is 13 residues long.

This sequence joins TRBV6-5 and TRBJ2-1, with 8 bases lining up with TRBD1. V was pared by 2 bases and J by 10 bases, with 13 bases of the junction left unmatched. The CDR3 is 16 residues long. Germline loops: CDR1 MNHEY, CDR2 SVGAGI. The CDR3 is CASSYAGTGPLREQFF. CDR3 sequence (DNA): TGTGCCAGCAGTTACGCGGGGACAGGACCCCTTAGGGAGCAGTTCTTC.

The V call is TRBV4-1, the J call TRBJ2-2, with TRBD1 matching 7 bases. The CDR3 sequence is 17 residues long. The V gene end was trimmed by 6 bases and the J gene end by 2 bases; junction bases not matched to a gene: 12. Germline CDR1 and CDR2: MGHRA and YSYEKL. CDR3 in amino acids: CASRHTGTAINTGELFF. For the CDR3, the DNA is TGCGCCAGCAGACACACCGGGACAGCAATTAACACCGGGGAGCTGTTTTTT.

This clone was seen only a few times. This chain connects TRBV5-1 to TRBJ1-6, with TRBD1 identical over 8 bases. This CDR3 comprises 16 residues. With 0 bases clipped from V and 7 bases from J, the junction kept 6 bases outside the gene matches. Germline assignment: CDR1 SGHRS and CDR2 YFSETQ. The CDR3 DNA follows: TGCGCCAGCAGCTTGGGAAATCGACAGGGGAATTCACCCCTCCACTTT. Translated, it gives CASSLGNRQGNSPLHF. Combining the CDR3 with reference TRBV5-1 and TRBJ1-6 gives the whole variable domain KAGVTQTPRYLIKTRGQQVTLSCSPISGHRSVSWYQQTPGQGLQFLFEYFSETQRNKGNFPGRFSGRQFSNSRSEMNVSTLELGDSALYLCASSLGNRQGNSPLHFGNGTRLTVT.

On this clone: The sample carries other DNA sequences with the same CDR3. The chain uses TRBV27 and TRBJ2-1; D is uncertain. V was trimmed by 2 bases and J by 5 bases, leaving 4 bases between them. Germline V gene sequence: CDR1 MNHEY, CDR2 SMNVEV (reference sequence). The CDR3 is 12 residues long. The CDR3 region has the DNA TGTGCCAGCAGTTTACCAGACAATGAGCAGTTCTTC. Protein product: CASSLPDNEQFF.

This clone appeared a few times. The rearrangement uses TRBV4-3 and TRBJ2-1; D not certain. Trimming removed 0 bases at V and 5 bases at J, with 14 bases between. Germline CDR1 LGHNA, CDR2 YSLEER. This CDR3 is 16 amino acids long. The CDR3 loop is CASSQEWQIIDNEQFF. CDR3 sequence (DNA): TGCGCCAGCAGCCAAGAATGGCAGATTATCGACAATGAGCAGTTCTTC.

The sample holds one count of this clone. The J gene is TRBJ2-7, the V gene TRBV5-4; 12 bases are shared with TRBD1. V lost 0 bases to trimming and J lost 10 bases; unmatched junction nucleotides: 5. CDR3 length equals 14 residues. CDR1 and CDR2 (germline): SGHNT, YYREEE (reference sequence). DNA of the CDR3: TGTGCCAGCAGCTTGGCGGGACAGGGGGCCCCACAGTACTTC. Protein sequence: CASSLAGQGAPQYF.

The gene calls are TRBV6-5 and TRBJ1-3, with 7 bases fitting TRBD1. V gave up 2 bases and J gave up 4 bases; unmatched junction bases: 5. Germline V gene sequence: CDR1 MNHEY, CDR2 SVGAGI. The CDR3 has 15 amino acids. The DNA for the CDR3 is TGTGCCAGCAGTTACGAGGGGGCAACCGGAAACACCATATATTTT. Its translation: CASSYEGATGNTIYF.